This entry describes one T cell receptor beta chain. What antigen it recognizes has not been identified. No base-level quality is on record; no much larger clone is a single base apart. This specimen comes from a study of regulatory T cells in long-lasting Graves disease (dated by TCRdb to the early 2020s). Regarding the complete study: Persistent Graves' disease was defined as persistently positive TSH receptor autoantibodies together with antithyroid drug treatment for over 5 years. Peripheral blood TCR sequencing and RNA sequencing compared persistent Graves' disease patients with newly diagnosed Graves' disease patients. The study was conducted in China and was registered as a clinical trial. A total of 33 samples were covered by TCR sequencing, comprising about 13 persistent and about 20 newly diagnosed Graves' disease patients. On average, persistent Graves' disease patients in the clinical cohort had been on antithyroid drugs for around ten years. Paper-wide results and their limitations: Persistent disease showed preferential use of TRBV28, TRBJ1-2 and TRBJ2-5, whereas newly diagnosed disease favored TRBV20-1 and TRBJ2-1. Persistent patients shared more public clonotypes among themselves (over 2,500) than newly diagnosed patients did (more than 850). Compared with newly diagnosed patients, persistent Graves' disease patients had lower TCR Shannon entropy and fewer highly expanded clones, which suggests clonal expansion. As a limitation, the authors acknowledged that the small sample size may reduce accuracy. Because the primary lesion, thyroid tissue, could not be accessed, the study looked at peripheral blood alone. Sequencing and analysis were limited to the TCR beta chain.

The library was generated by multiplex PCR. Sequencing relied on an Illumina HiSeq 4000. CDR3 regions were amplified by Arm-PCR with iRepertoire HTBI primers to construct TCR beta libraries. PCR products were gel purified before sequencing. Per the original workflow: A total of 62 TRBV and 14 TRBJ segments were identified across samples and were used for gene usage analysis of CDR3 amino acid clonotypes. COPE and FqMerger were used to merge the filtered high-quality paired reads into contigs. Contigs were aligned with BLAST to IMGT TRBV, TRBD and TRBJ reference genes, and CDR3 was defined per IMGT. Highly expanded clones were defined as clonotypes with a frequency above 0.1%. Shannon entropy was used to measure repertoire diversity, and the Gini coefficient was used to measure V-J evenness. Public clonotypes were defined as clonotypes shared by more than one individual. The raw public data were reprocessed by TCRdb itself: fastp quality trimming at Q25, MiXCR clonotype calling, in-frame beta chains only. For every CDR3 protein sequence, its rows merge into one entry that carries the most common genes and DNA. The V and J calls reflect TCRdb's pipeline rather than the authors' work. The sample contains about 660,000 distinct CDR3 sequences, approximately 31% of them found a single time. 35% to 55% of the sample lies in the top ten.

Inclusive of the bounding cysteine and phenylalanine, the CDR3 is 13 residues long. Only the CDR3 DNA is retained, 39 bases long and in frame from the first base. The junction shows trimming of 5 bases on V and 5 bases on J, plus 12 bases between the germline ends. Based on the germline V gene, the CDR1 and CDR2 sequences are MDHEN and SYDVKM. The sample's time point label, in plain terms: persistent/refractory GD, antithyroid drugs over 5 years with positive TRAb. RNA was extracted from PBMCs in TRIzol for both TCR sequencing and RNA sequencing. The diagnosis of Graves' disease followed American Thyroid Association guidelines. Patients were recruited from an endocrinology department in Xi'an, China. Each patient gave approximately 8.8 milliliters of peripheral blood, collected in an EDTA anticoagulant tube. Ficoll Paque Plus density gradient separation was used to isolate PBMCs, and no further T cell sorting was performed. RNA quality was checked with an Agilent 2100 Bioanalyzer and agarose gel, and concentration with a NanoDrop 2000.

The source is a female donor with Graves disease. The chain uses TRBV28 and TRBJ1-2; a confident D gene designation cannot be given. The sample was peripheral blood mononuclear cells (PBMCs), taken when the disease was refractory, from a patient treated with antithyroid drugs. The nucleotide sequence is TGTGCCAGCAGTCGAGTTTCCTTATATGGCTACACCTTC. Its protein reads: CASSRVSLYGYTF.